What follows describes a single T cell receptor beta chain. Its antigen remains unknown. The sample is drawn from a study of cytomegalovirus exposure and HLA in healthy donors. The germline gives CDR1 MNHNS, CDR2 SASEGT. V dropped 7 bases and J dropped 4; count of bases not matched to a gene: 9. This CDR3 spans 14 amino acids. Donors were drawn from the 120-subject validation cohort, separate from the 666-subject first cohort. Overall study findings and caveats: Cytomegalovirus-associated TCR beta chains were listed, numbering 150 to 200.

The data were produced by immunoSEQ multiplex PCR, yet TCRdb's version contains in-frame clones alone and is incomplete. The profile shows 250,000 to 350,000 clones, roughly 88% of them singletons. The clonotype was recovered from a woman aged 18-35 years in good health and CMV-seronegative. The chain employs TRBV6-1 and TRBJ2-7; 8 bases are shared with TRBD2. Sequenced material: PBMCs. The CDR3 DNA sequence: TGTGCCAGCAATCTGGGCGGGAGGCGGTACGAGCAGTACTTC. This gives the protein CASNLGGRRYEQYF.